This is a list of T cell receptor beta chains from one sample in a study of blood T cell repertoires in COVID-19. This table comes from immunoSEQ multiplex PCR, and its TCRdb copy is limited to in-frame clones, with some not included. The data contain roughly 93,000 clones, 80% to 90% of them seen just once; the ten biggest clones take up under 9.5%. The sequenced material came from peripheral blood. The source of these receptors is a man aged 45 to 65 with acute or convalescent COVID-19. The CDR3 runs from the conserved cysteine through the conserved F or W. Fields, in order: D gene, V gene, J gene, clone size, CDR3 DNA, CDR3 protein. D genes are given only for firm matches. A clone size is listed for some rows: how often the clone was seen (once, few, many), or a class if it is expanded.

>TRBD1|TRBV7-6|TRBJ1-1|-
TGTGCCAGCAGCCCTGGGGACAGGCAAATATCTGAAGCTTTCTTT
CASSPGDRQISEAFF
>-|TRBV30|TRBJ1-6|-
TGTGCCTGGGGCTCCCAGATCACGAATTCACCCCTCCACTTT
CAWGSQITNSPLHF
>-|TRBV28|TRBJ1-2|-
TGTGCCAGCATCAAACAGGGAAACTATGGCTACACCTTC
CASIKQGNYGYTF
>-|TRBV6-5|TRBJ1-6|-
TGTGCCAGCAGTATCTCGGACAGTTATAATTCACCCCTCCACTTT
CASSISDSYNSPLHF
>-|TRBV29-1|TRBJ2-3|-
TGCAGCGTTGAATCGGGCGGGGTCTCAGATACGCAGTATTTT
CSVESGGVSDTQYF
>TRBD1|TRBV7-2|TRBJ1-6|-
TGTGCCAGCAGCTCTACATCGACAGGGTCTGATTCACCCCTCCACTTT
CASSSTSTGSDSPLHF
>TRBD2|TRBV3-1/TRBV3-2|TRBJ2-3|-
TGTGCCAGCAGCCAAGTAGCGGGGGCCTTCACAGATACGCAGTATTTT
CASSQVAGAFTDTQYF
>TRBD1|TRBV15|TRBJ2-1|-
TGTGCCACCAGCAGTGGAGGACGGGACAGGGGGAAGGAGCAGTTCTTC
CATSSGGRDRGKEQFF
>TRBD1|TRBV5-1|TRBJ1-4|-
TGCGCCAGCAGCGGAGGGACAGGGGCAAATGAAAAACTGTTTTTT
CASSGGTGANEKLFF
>-|TRBV10-2|TRBJ1-2|-
TGCGCCAGCAGTGTTCGGACATTTGGCTATGGCTACACCTTC
CASSVRTFGYGYTF
>-|TRBV9|TRBJ1-2|-
TGTGCCAGCAGCGGCAGGGATGGCTACACCTTC
CASSGRDGYTF
>TRBD1|TRBV6-6|TRBJ1-2|-
TGTGCCAGCAGTTACACGGACAGGGGCTATGGCTACACCTTC
CASSYTDRGYGYTF
>-|TRBV5-1|TRBJ1-4|-
TGCGCCAGCAGCCCCGGGGGTTTGGTGGAAAAACTGTTTTTT
CASSPGGLVEKLFF
>-|TRBV25-1|TRBJ1-1|-
TGTGCCAGCAGTGAAGAGGGGAGGAGGGCGAACACTGAAGCTTTCTTT
CASSEEGRRANTEAFF
>-|TRBV30|TRBJ1-1|-
TGTGCCTGGAATGGAGGGCCGTACACTGAAGCTTTCTTT
CAWNGGPYTEAFF
>-|TRBV12-3/TRBV12-4|TRBJ2-3|-
TGTGCCAGTAAACAGGATACGCAGTATTTT
CASKQDTQYF
>-|TRBV11-2|TRBJ1-6|-
TGTGCCAGCAGCTTAGAGAACAGCTTCAATTCACCCCTCCACTTT
CASSLENSFNSPLHF
>TRBD1|TRBV29-1|TRBJ1-2|-
TGCAGCGTCCCAATCCCCGACAGGGCCTATGGCTACACCTTC
CSVPIPDRAYGYTF
>-|TRBV30|TRBJ1-2|-
TGTGCCTGGAGCAGCACAGGATACTATGGCTACACCTTC
CAWSSTGYYGYTF
>TRBD1|TRBV9|TRBJ2-7|-
TGTGCCAGCAGCCCCGGACAGGGGGCCTACGAGCAGTACTTC
CASSPGQGAYEQYF
>-|TRBV7-2|TRBJ1-1|-
TGTGCCAGCAGCTTAAATCGTGGTGGCGAAGCTTTCTTT
CASSLNRGGEAFF
>-|TRBV5-1|TRBJ2-5|-
TGCGCCAGCAGCTTGGTGGCGGGGGCGCGGGAGACCCAGTACTTC
CASSLVAGARETQYF
>-|TRBV7-3|TRBJ2-3|-
TGTGCCAGCAGCTTAACGAGAGTCACAGATACGCAGTATTTT
CASSLTRVTDTQYF
>-|TRBV11-3|TRBJ2-5|few
TGTGCCAGCAGCTACAGGGACGCAGAGACCCAGTACTTC
CASSYRDAETQYF
>-|TRBV15|TRBJ1-5|-
TGTGCCACCAGCAGAAACCAGGGAAATCAGCCCCAGCATTTT
CATSRNQGNQPQHF
>-|TRBV5-1|TRBJ1-2|few
TGCGCCAGCAGCCAGGGTCCCCCACACTATGGCTACACCTTC
CASSQGPPHYGYTF
>TRBD1|TRBV7-2|TRBJ1-6|-
TGTGCCAGCAGCCTCGACAGGGCGTGGAATTCACCCCTCCACTTT
CASSLDRAWNSPLHF
>TRBD1|TRBV5-1|TRBJ2-3|-
TGCGCCAGCAGCATCGGACAGGGGGGGACAGATACGCAGTATTTT
CASSIGQGGTDTQYF
>-|TRBV2|TRBJ1-5|-
TGTGCCAGCAAAACAGAAAACAATCAGCCCCAGCATTTT
CASKTENNQPQHF
>TRBD2|TRBV7-3|TRBJ2-1|-
TGTGCCAGCAGCCCGGAGCGGGGGGGCCCTCGTGAGCAGTTCTTC
CASSPERGGPREQFF
>-|TRBV5-1|TRBJ1-2|-
TGCGCCAGCAGCTTGGGGGACATCCTAACCGTTAACTATGGCTACACCTTC
CASSLGDILTVNYGYTF
>TRBD2|TRBV7-2|TRBJ2-3|-
TGTGCCAGCAGCTCCCTGGGGGGGGATGGCACAGATACGCAGTATTTT
CASSSLGGDGTDTQYF
>-|TRBV9|TRBJ1-3|-
TGTGCCAGCAGCGTAGCGACACAAACAGGGAGTTCCCCCACCCGATCTGGAAACACCATATATTTT
CASSVATQTGSSPTRSGNTIYF
>-|TRBV21-1|TRBJ2-3|-
TGTGCCAGCATTAACCGGACTAGCGGTTCGGGAGATACGCAGTATTTT
CASINRTSGSGDTQYF
>-|TRBV29-1|TRBJ1-2|-
TGCAGCGTTGCCCGGGTCGATTATGGCTACACCTTC
CSVARVDYGYTF
>-|TRBV19|TRBJ2-5|-
TGTGCCAGTAGTATCGGTCGGGAGACCCAGTACTTC
CASSIGRETQYF
>-|TRBV5-1|TRBJ1-1|-
TGCGCCAGCAGCCCGGGGGTTGGCACTGAAGCTTTCTTT
CASSPGVGTEAFF
>-|TRBV11-1|TRBJ2-5|-
TGTGCCAGCAGCTGGACAGAGGGAGAGACCCAGTACTTC
CASSWTEGETQYF
>TRBD1|TRBV2|TRBJ1-6|-
TGTGCCAGCAGTGTGACAGGGAACTATAATTCACCCCTCCACTTT
CASSVTGNYNSPLHF
>-|TRBV6-6|TRBJ2-2|few
TGTGCCAGCAGTCGAATCGGGGGACTTACTTCGAACACCGGGGAGCTGTTTTTT
CASSRIGGLTSNTGELFF
>-|TRBV18|TRBJ1-2|-
TGTGCCAGCGGGGCAGGGGCACCTCCTAACTATGGCTACACCTTC
CASGAGAPPNYGYTF
>-|TRBV11-2|TRBJ1-5|-
TGTGCCAGCAGCTTACCGAGCCGTGACAGGCACAATCAGCCCCAGCATTTT
CASSLPSRDRHNQPQHF
>-|TRBV7-9|TRBJ1-3|-
TGTGCCAGCAGCCCCGGGGGACCAGGAATGGGTGGAAACACCATATATTTT
CASSPGGPGMGGNTIYF
>-|TRBV5-1|TRBJ1-1|-
TGCGCCAGCAGCTTGGGGGTCGGCGGGATGAACACTGAAGCTTTCTTT
CASSLGVGGMNTEAFF
>-|TRBV9|TRBJ2-2|-
TGTGCCAGCAGCCCCCTCGTGGGGACTTTAAACACCGGGGAGCTGTTTTTT
CASSPLVGTLNTGELFF
>-|TRBV15|TRBJ1-5|-
TGTGCCACCAGCAGAGATGGGGGGAATAGCAATCAGCCCCAGCATTTT
CATSRDGGNSNQPQHF
>-|TRBV5-6|TRBJ1-5|-
TGTGCCAGCAGCTTGGGTGCGGGGAGCAATCAGCCCCAGCATTTT
CASSLGAGSNQPQHF
>TRBD1|TRBV6-5|TRBJ2-5|-
TGTGCCAGCAGTTCCCGGACAGGGGTGGAGACCCAGTACTTC
CASSSRTGVETQYF
>-|TRBV6-6|TRBJ1-2|-
TGTGCCAGCAGTTACGCCGGGGATGGCTACACCTTC
CASSYAGDGYTF
>TRBD1|TRBV7-9|TRBJ1-4|-
TGTGCCAGCAGCTCACAACAGGGGGAACTCGAAAAACTGTTTTTT
CASSSQQGELEKLFF
>-|TRBV5-1|TRBJ1-2|-
TGCGCCAGCAGCTTGGCAGGGAAGAGTAACTATGGCTACACCTTC
CASSLAGKSNYGYTF
>-|TRBV28|TRBJ2-2|once
TGTGCCAGCAGTTTGACGGGTCCTTACACCGGGGAGCTGTTTTTT
CASSLTGPYTGELFF
>TRBD2|TRBV19|TRBJ2-1|few
TGTGCCAGTAGTATGCCAAGCGGGGGGAATGAGCAGTTCTTC
CASSMPSGGNEQFF
>TRBD2|TRBV6-5|TRBJ2-5|-
TGTGCCAGGGGGGGGACTTCGATCGAGACCCAGTACTTC
CARGGTSIETQYF
>-|TRBV27|TRBJ1-1|-
TGTGCCAGCAGTTTACCGGGGGTGAACACTGAAGCTTTCTTT
CASSLPGVNTEAFF